These 18 T cell receptor beta chains were sequenced from one sample in a study of cytomegalovirus exposure and HLA in healthy donors. Primers included in the PCR were 60 Vbeta and 13 Jbeta primers. Measured with immunoSEQ multiplex PCR; TCRdb has only the in-frame clones, and not every one. The sample has more than 100,000 clones; 80% are singletons. The sequenced material came from PBMCs. These receptors all come from a man aged 40-55 years in good health and CMV-seronegative.

This chain joins TRBV5-6 and TRBJ1-1; TRBD1 agrees at 7 bases. The ends lost 3 bases at V and 3 bases at J; junction bases unmatched: 5. Looked up from germline, CDR1 is SGHDT and CDR2 is YYEEEE. This CDR3 is built from 14 residues. The CDR3 sequence is CASSWGQGDTEAFF. The CDR3 coding sequence is TGTGCCAGCAGCTGGGGTCAGGGGGACACTGAAGCTTTCTTT. The whole variable domain, filled in from reference TRBV5-6 and TRBJ1-1, reads DAGVTQSPTHLIKTRGQQVTLRCSPKSGHDTVSWYQQALGQGPQFIFQYYEEEERQRGNFPDRFSGHQFPNYSSELNVNALLLGDSALYLCASSWGQGDTEAFFGQGTRLTVV.

The chain joins TRBV6-1 to TRBJ1-1; 7 nucleotides match TRBD1. The CDR3 totals 13 residues. The V and J ends lost 10 bases and 1 base, in that order; junction bases with no gene match: 6. Looked up from germline, CDR1 is MNHNS and CDR2 is SASEGT. In DNA, the CDR3 is TGTGCCACCTCCGGGGACAGGAACACTGAAGCTTTCTTT. Its translation is CATSGDRNTEAFF.

V and J are TRBV2 and TRBJ2-7; D gene unclear. The CDR3 totals 12 residues. In germline, CDR1 is SNHLY, CDR2 FYNNEI. Trimming took 3 bases from V and 1 from J, leaving 4 bases between them. The CDR3 reads CASSDPSYEQYF. CDR3 bases: TGTGCCAGCAGTGATCCTTCCTACGAGCAGTACTTC.

V usage is TRBV2 and J usage is TRBJ1-2, with D possibly matching TRBD1 (5 bases). Trimming left V 6 bases short and J 1 base short, with 9 bases between. Germline V gene lookup returns CDR1 SNHLY and CDR2 FYNNEI. The CDR3 length is 13 residues. The CDR3 DNA follows: TGTGCCAGCAGCCCTGACAGTAACTATGGCTACACCTTC. Its protein product is CASSPDSNYGYTF.

The chain carries TRBV10-3 and TRBJ1-3; the match to TRBD1 covers 7 bases. Germline V lookup: CDR1 ENHRY, CDR2 SYGVKD. The CDR3 is made up of 15 amino acids. The V gene end was trimmed by 4 bases and the J gene end by 9 bases; junction bases not matched to a gene: 12. The CDR3 DNA is TGTGCCATCAGTGGAACAGGGGTTACGAGGGGCACCATATATTTT. The encoded protein is CAISGTGVTRGTIYF.

The rearrangement links TRBV2 to TRBJ1-3, with D hard to call. The CDR3 sequence is 16 residues long. V gave up 6 bases and J gave up 0 bases, with 15 bases separating them. Germline CDR1 and CDR2: SNHLY and FYNNEI. DNA for the CDR3: TGTGCCAGCAGCGAAAACCTAGCCGCCTCTGGAAACACCATATATTTT. Translated, it gives CASSENLAASGNTIYF.

The chain carries TRBV28 and TRBJ2-5, with D possibly being TRBD2 (6 bases). There are 14 residues in the CDR3. Germline CDR1 MDHEN, CDR2 SYDVKM. V was cut by 6 bases and J by 4 bases, with 15 bases left in between. CDR3 sequence reads: CASSGGPRGETQYF. The DNA of the CDR3 is TGTGCCAGCAGCGGGGGTCCCCGGGGAGAGACCCAGTACTTC.

The chain employs TRBV6-5 and TRBJ2-7; a possible D gene is TRBD2 (6 bases). The CDR3 covers 12 residues. Per germline, CDR1 MNHEY and CDR2 SVGAGI. Trimming cost V 7 bases and J 7 bases, with 14 bases left between them. As DNA, the CDR3 is TGTGCCAGCAACGGGTTGGGGGGTGAGCAGTACTTC. Protein sequence: CASNGLGGEQYF.

V is TRBV7-2 and J is TRBJ2-7, with 12 bases fitting TRBD2. This CDR3 has 16 amino acids. Germline CDR1 and CDR2: SGHTA and FQGNSA. The V gene end was trimmed by 3 bases and the J gene end by 4 bases; junction bases not matched to a gene: 7. DNA of the CDR3: TGTGCCAGCAGCTTCGGACTAGCGGGATTGGGTTACGAGCAGTACTTC. It yields the protein CASSFGLAGLGYEQYF.

The chain is built from TRBV15 and TRBJ2-7; D possibly corresponds to TRBD2 (5 bases). Germline CDR1 LNHNV, CDR2 YYDKDF (reference sequence). This CDR3 spans 15 amino acids. Trimming took 0 bases from V and 3 from J, leaving 12 bases between them. The CDR3, as DNA: TGTGCCACCAGCAGAGATAGCGTAGGAGGCTACGAGCAGTACTTC. This sequence encodes CATSRDSVGGYEQYF.

The chain carries TRBV6-1 and TRBJ1-2; 10 bases agree with TRBD1. CDR3 length: 14 amino acids. Germline CDR1 and CDR2: MNHNS and SASEGT. V dropped 7 bases and J dropped 7; count of bases not matched to a gene: 9. The chain's CDR3 is CASTEGDRGFGYTF. The CDR3 nucleotides are TGTGCCAGCACCGAAGGGGACAGGGGTTTTGGCTACACCTTC.

A single count supports this clone. The chain has TRBV27 and TRBJ2-7; TRBD2 matches at 14 bases. With 5 bases clipped from V and 2 bases from J, the junction kept 11 bases outside the gene matches. The germline CDR1 and CDR2 sequences are MNHEY and SMNVEV (reference sequence). The CDR3 sequence is 18 residues long. The CDR3 DNA sequence: TGTGCCAGCAGTCGAACCCCCGGGACTAGCGGGAGTGCCTACGAGCAGTACTTC. Amino acid sequence: CASSRTPGTSGSAYEQYF.

The V and J genes are TRBV19 and TRBJ2-7; 7 bases match TRBD1. The CDR3 is 15 amino acids. With 5 bases clipped from V and 4 bases from J, the junction kept 11 bases outside the gene matches. Germline V gene sequence: CDR1 LNHDA, CDR2 SQIVND (reference sequence). The CDR3 loop is CASSPGTVEDYEQYF. For the CDR3, the DNA is TGTGCCAGTAGTCCTGGGACAGTTGAGGATTACGAGCAGTACTTC.

V usage is TRBV7-8 and J usage is TRBJ2-7; D is possibly TRBD2 (6 bases). Germline loops: CDR1 SGHVS, CDR2 FQNEAQ. The V gene lost 5 bases and the J gene lost 6 bases, with 14 bases spanning the gap. The CDR3 length is 13 residues. The CDR3 sequence: CASSPGGYSEQYF. The CDR3 bases are TGTGCCAGCAGCCCCGGAGGGTACAGCGAGCAGTACTTC. Looking up the rest from reference TRBV7-8 and TRBJ2-7 gives the full variable domain: GAGVSQSPRYKVAKRGQDVALRCDPISGHVSLFWYQQALGQGPEFLTYFQNEAQLDKSGLPSDRFFAERPEGSVSTLKIQRTQQEDSAVYLCASSPGGYSEQYFGPGTRLTVT.

The chain is built from TRBV5-1 and TRBJ2-7, with 11 bases aligning to TRBD1. Germline V gene sequence: CDR1 SGHRS, CDR2 YFSETQ. The CDR3 runs 14 residues. J lost 3 bases, V lost 4 bases, and 3 bases had no gene match. CDR3 loop: CASSMGQGVYEQYF. CDR3 coding DNA: TGCGCCAGCAGCATGGGACAGGGGGTCTACGAGCAGTACTTC.

The CDR3 DNA is TGTGCCAGCAGTCTTCCGGACAGGCCCCCCGAAAAACTGTTTTTT. Translating gives CASSLPDRPPEKLFF. This chain connects TRBV28 to TRBJ1-4; 7 bases agree with TRBD1. V shed 5 bases, J shed 8 bases, and the junction held 11 bases outside the gene matches. CDR1 and CDR2 from the germline V gene are MDHEN and SYDVKM. The CDR3 is made up of 15 amino acids.

This clone was detected a few times. The chain carries TRBV27 and TRBJ2-1; 9 bases match TRBD1. V gave up 4 bases and J gave up 7 bases; unmatched junction bases: 14. From germline, CDR1 is MNHEY and CDR2 SMNVEV (reference sequence). CDR3 size: 17 residues. The CDR3 reads CASSSSGGGQGYNEQFF. As DNA, the CDR3 is TGTGCCAGCAGTTCTAGCGGTGGGGGACAGGGTTATAATGAGCAGTTCTTC.

This chain uses TRBV5-1 with TRBJ2-7; the D gene is possibly TRBD2 (5 bases). From germline, CDR1 is SGHRS and CDR2 YFSETQ. The V end lost 0 bases, the J end lost 1 base, and 8 bases lay between the germline ends. CDR3 length: 14 amino acids. In nucleotides, the CDR3 is TGCGCCAGCAGCTTGGTCCCGGGATCCTACGAGCAGTACTTC. Its protein is CASSLVPGSYEQYF.